These 31 T cell receptor beta chains share one sample of origin, sequenced in a study of blood T cell repertoires in COVID-19. Sequencing was performed with immunoSEQ multiplex PCR; in TCRdb, only in-frame clones are kept and a portion is missing. The table records under 350,000 clones, 83% of them present only once. The material sequenced was peripheral blood. Every receptor here comes from a woman aged 50 to 60 who had recovered from COVID-19.

This clone was observed a few times. The gene calls are TRBV29-1 and TRBJ1-4, with a possible D match to TRBD1 (6 bases). V was cut by 4 bases and J by 3 bases, with 12 bases left in between. The CDR3 runs 14 residues. Germline V gives CDR1 SQVTM, CDR2 ANQGSEA. The CDR3 DNA reads TGCAGCGTTGTCGGGGGGCCAGCTAATGAAAAACTGTTTTTT. This translates into CSVVGGPANEKLFF.

CDR3 sequence: CASSAGPGRALSTEAFF. The CDR3 region has the DNA TGTGCCAGCAGCGCCGGACCGGGGAGGGCCCTTTCCACTGAAGCTTTCTTT. V usage is TRBV9 and J usage is TRBJ1-1, with no clear D. The CDR3 has 17 residues. Germline V gene sequence: CDR1 SGDLS, CDR2 YYNGEE. V was trimmed by 3 bases and J by 4 bases, leaving 22 bases between them.

The genes are TRBV7-8 and TRBJ1-2; D remains unclear. Trimming stripped 5 bases from V and 5 bases from J, with 12 bases between. CDR1 and CDR2 (germline): SGHVS, FQNEAQ. CDR3 size: 13 residues. CDR3 in amino acids: CASSPSQLYGYTF. DNA of the CDR3: TGTGCCAGCAGCCCCTCTCAACTATATGGCTACACCTTC.

V usage is TRBV4-2 and J usage is TRBJ1-6; a weak D match, TRBD1 (6 bases). Germline V gene lookup returns CDR1 LGHNA and CDR2 YNFKEQ. The CDR3 contains 15 residues. Trimming pared 1 base from V and 7 bases from J, leaving 11 bases between. CDR3 residues: CASSQVRTENSPLHF. CDR3 DNA: TGTGCCAGCAGCCAAGTACGGACAGAGAATTCACCCCTCCACTTT.

The rearrangement links TRBV30 to TRBJ1-2; 10 nucleotides line up with TRBD1. V lost 5 bases and J lost 8; bases outside the gene matches: 8. The length of the CDR3 is 13 residues. Germline assignment: CDR1 GTSNPN and CDR2 SVGIG (reference sequence). CDR3: CAWSRQGAEGYTF. For the CDR3, the DNA is TGTGCCTGGTCAAGACAGGGGGCTGAGGGCTACACCTTC.

This clone was seen a handful of times. The chain combines TRBV9 with TRBJ2-3, with TRBD1 matching 7 bases. V shed 2 bases, J shed 4 bases, and the junction held 10 bases outside the gene matches. This CDR3 spans 16 amino acids. Germline assignment: CDR1 SGDLS and CDR2 YYNGEE. The CDR3 reads CASSVEGAGAADTQYF. The CDR3 nucleotides are TGTGCCAGCAGCGTTGAGGGGGCAGGGGCCGCAGATACGCAGTATTTT.

This clone was found a few times. This chain links TRBV5-4 with TRBJ1-6; D unresolved. The CDR3 has 15 residues. Trimming pared 4 bases from V and 1 base from J, leaving 9 bases between. Germline values: CDR1 SGHNT, CDR2 YYREEE (reference sequence). CDR3 in DNA: TGTGCCAGCAGCCCCGGGTCGTCCTATAATTCACCCCTCCACTTT. Its protein is CASSPGSSYNSPLHF.

J is TRBJ2-3 and V is TRBV29-1; D uncertain. CDR1 is SQVTM, CDR2 ANQGSEA, per germline. The V gene lost 4 bases and the J gene lost 2 bases, with 10 bases spanning the gap. The length of the CDR3 is 13 residues. CDR3 protein: CSVAPQPTDTQYF. The CDR3 DNA reads TGCAGCGTTGCCCCACAGCCCACAGATACGCAGTATTTT.

This clone was seen a single time. The V and J genes are TRBV11-2 and TRBJ1-3, with TRBD1 matching 8 bases. CDR1 and CDR2 (germline): SGHAT, FQNNGV. The CDR3 totals 16 residues. The ends lost 5 bases at V and 0 bases at J; junction bases unmatched: 6. CDR3 coding DNA: TGTGCCAGCAGCCCGGACAGGGACCCCTCTGGAAACACCATATATTTT. Its translation is CASSPDRDPSGNTIYF.

The chain is built from TRBV7-9 and TRBJ2-2, with D perhaps TRBD1 (5 bases). Germline V gene lookup returns CDR1 SEHNR and CDR2 FQNEAQ (reference sequence). The CDR3 runs 16 residues. Trimming took 5 bases from V and 3 from J, leaving 16 bases between them. CDR3 in DNA: TGTGCCAGCAGCACAGTGCGGACAATCGACACCGGGGAGCTGTTTTTT. Residues: CASSTVRTIDTGELFF.

The chain uses TRBV5-5 and TRBJ1-4, with D possibly matching TRBD1 (6 bases). Trimming stripped 1 base from V and 14 bases from J, with 18 bases between. The CDR3 length is 14 residues. Germline V gene lookup returns CDR1 SGHKS and CDR2 YYEKEE (reference sequence). CDR3 DNA sequence: TGTGCCAGCAGCTTGCCCGGGAGGGGGGAGAGTCTGTTTTTT. Protein: CASSLPGRGESLFF.

The chain couples TRBV25-1 to TRBJ2-2, with 11 nucleotides matching TRBD1. This CDR3 is 16 amino acids long. Germline CDR1 is MGHDK and CDR2 is SYGVNS. The junction had 5 bases not matched to a gene; V was cut back by 3 bases and J by 5 bases. Here the CDR3 reads CASSEMGQGVTGELFF. The CDR3 coding sequence is TGTGCCAGCAGTGAGATGGGACAGGGGGTGACCGGGGAGCTGTTTTTT. Filled out from reference TRBV25-1 and TRBJ2-2, the complete variable domain reads EADIYQTPRYLVIGTGKKITLECSQTMGHDKMYWYQQDPGMELHLIHYSYGVNSTEKGDLSSESTVSRIRTEHFPLTLESARPSHTSQYLCASSEMGQGVTGELFFGEGSRLTVL.

This chain uses TRBV11-1 with TRBJ2-2; D remains unclear. This CDR3 comprises 14 residues. V lost 3 bases and J lost 4, with 9 bases in between. Germline V CDR1 and CDR2: SGHAT, FQDESV (reference sequence). In DNA, the CDR3 is TGTGCCAGCAGCTTGATTCGGAGCACCGGGGAGCTGTTTTTT. Protein: CASSLIRSTGELFF.

This sequence joins TRBV4-3 and TRBJ2-1, with 9 bases that match TRBD2. V dropped 0 bases and J dropped 2; count of bases not matched to a gene: 5. Germline loops: CDR1 LGHNA, CDR2 YSLEER. The CDR3 covers 17 residues. Here the CDR3 DNA reads TGCGCCAGCAGCCAAGATCTGGCGGGGGGGGCCTACAATGAGCAGTTCTTC. It specifies CASSQDLAGGAYNEQFF.

V and J are TRBV24-1 and TRBJ2-1; 9 bases fit TRBD2. The V segment lost 2 bases and the J segment 9 bases; nucleotides outside the gene matches: 10. The CDR3 is 16 amino acids. Germline V lookup: CDR1 KGHDR, CDR2 SFDVKD. CDR3 sequence reads: CATSDSGAGGPGEQFF. The DNA for the CDR3 is TGTGCCACCAGTGATTCGGGTGCGGGGGGGCCGGGTGAGCAGTTCTTC.

The sample holds a few counts of this clone. This chain connects TRBV18 to TRBJ1-1; tentative D call: TRBD1 (5 bases). The germline V and J ends were trimmed by 3 bases and 4 bases, with 9 bases remaining between them. The CDR3 spans 13 residues. CDR1 and CDR2 (germline): KGHSH, LQKENI. The CDR3 reads CASSPKGSTEAFF. CDR3 in DNA: TGTGCCAGCTCACCCAAGGGGTCCACTGAAGCTTTCTTT.

In this sample, this clone turned up once. The chain couples TRBV9 to TRBJ1-5, with D possibly matching TRBD1 (6 bases). CDR3 length: 17 residues. From germline, CDR1 is SGDLS and CDR2 YYNGEE. Trimming removed 4 bases at V and 7 bases at J, with 24 bases between. CDR3 region: CASSPRGAGAEGQPQHF. The CDR3 nucleotides read TGTGCCAGCAGCCCCCGGGGGGCAGGGGCTGAAGGGCAGCCCCAGCATTTT.

This chain connects TRBV7-6 to TRBJ2-1, with D possibly matching TRBD2 (5 bases). V gave up 5 bases and J gave up 0 bases, with 20 bases separating them. Germline CDR1 is SGHVS and CDR2 is FNYEAQ. The CDR3 contains 18 residues. This CDR3 is CASSPWTGKISSYNEQFF. The CDR3 nucleotides read TGTGCCAGCAGCCCGTGGACTGGGAAAATCAGCTCCTACAATGAGCAGTTCTTC.

The V call is TRBV7-9, the J call TRBJ2-3, with D possibly being TRBD2 (5 bases). Per germline, CDR1 SEHNR and CDR2 FQNEAQ (reference sequence). This CDR3 spans 15 amino acids. V was trimmed by 5 bases and J by 2 bases, leaving 14 bases between them. CDR3 sequence: CASSRKTGITDTQYF. The CDR3 DNA is TGTGCCAGCAGCCGGAAAACGGGGATCACAGATACGCAGTATTTT.

This rearrangement joins TRBV7-2 to TRBJ1-3; D possibly corresponds to TRBD1 (6 bases). Germline-derived CDR1 and CDR2 are SGHTA and FQGNSA. This CDR3 spans 15 amino acids. Trimming took off 1 base at V and 0 bases at J, with 7 bases between the two ends. Written as DNA, the CDR3 is TGTGCCAGCAGCTTAGACAGGGCCTCTGGAAACACCATATATTTT. Its translation is CASSLDRASGNTIYF.

This clone was detected only a few times. This chain uses TRBV18 with TRBJ1-1; 7 bases match TRBD1. Trimming cost V 4 bases and J 5 bases; bases outside gene matches: 10. CDR3 length: 15 amino acids. Germline V gene lookup returns CDR1 KGHSH and CDR2 LQKENI. CDR3 sequence: CASSRPTGDRTEAFF. DNA for the CDR3: TGTGCCAGCTCACGACCTACAGGGGATAGAACTGAAGCTTTCTTT.

The chain employs TRBV10-2 and TRBJ2-7, with a tentative D call TRBD1 (8 bases). This CDR3 comprises 21 residues. CDR1 and CDR2 (germline): WSHSY, SAAADI. Deletions cut 6 bases from V and 2 bases from J, with 35 bases between. CDR3 sequence reads: CASRGLRTGRASGLAPYEQYF. CDR3 sequence (DNA): TGCGCCAGCAGGGGGCTGAGGACAGGGAGAGCTAGCGGTCTAGCTCCCTACGAGCAGTACTTC.

CDR3 sequence (DNA): TGTGCCAGCACCCTACCCCTATCGGGTCAGCCCCAGCATTTT. Protein product: CASTLPLSGQPQHF. This sequence joins TRBV7-2 and TRBJ1-5; D ambiguous. There are 14 residues in the CDR3. Germline V lookup: CDR1 SGHTA, CDR2 FQGNSA. Trimming removed 7 bases from V and 6 bases from J, with 16 bases in between.

This clone has a handful of counts. The chain is built from TRBV5-1 and TRBJ2-3; the match to TRBD2 covers 7 bases. The length of the CDR3 is 16 residues. V dropped 0 bases and J dropped 2; count of bases not matched to a gene: 6. Germline loops: CDR1 SGHRS, CDR2 YFSETQ. In nucleotides, the CDR3 is TGCGCCAGCAGCTTGGCCCAAGCGGGAATCACAGATACGCAGTATTTT. Its translation: CASSLAQAGITDTQYF.

The V gene is TRBV19, the J gene TRBJ2-5, with TRBD1 matching over 7 bases. This CDR3 is 14 amino acids long. With 5 bases clipped from V and 5 bases from J, the junction kept 8 bases outside the gene matches. The V gene's germline CDR1 is LNHDA and CDR2 SQIVND (reference sequence). This CDR3 is CASSPLQGVETQYF. In nucleotides, the CDR3 is TGTGCCAGTAGTCCTCTTCAGGGGGTGGAGACCCAGTACTTC.

The chain carries TRBV7-2 and TRBJ2-7; 14 bases line up with TRBD2. The CDR3 length is 16 residues. The V segment lost 5 bases and the J segment 5 bases; nucleotides outside the gene matches: 8. Germline CDR1 reads SGHTA; CDR2 reads FQGNSA. CDR3 bases: TGTGCCAGCAGCCCTGGGGGACTAGCGGGAGTAAACGAGCAGTACTTC. It translates to CASSPGGLAGVNEQYF.

The V call is TRBV5-4, the J call TRBJ1-2; perhaps TRBD1 as D (6 bases). The CDR3 is 15 residues long. CDR1 is SGHNT and CDR2 is YYREEE in the germline V gene (reference sequence). V was trimmed by 4 bases and J by 5 bases, leaving 18 bases between them. The DNA of the CDR3 is TGTGCCAGCAGCCAAGAACAGGGCAGTCGATATGGCTACACCTTC. Translating gives CASSQEQGSRYGYTF.

This chain uses TRBV18 with TRBJ1-4; D uncertain. CDR1 and CDR2 (germline): KGHSH, LQKENI. The CDR3 runs 14 residues. The V and J ends lost 3 bases and 10 bases respectively, with 15 bases between them. CDR3 loop: CASSPRSEMRKLFF. For the CDR3, the DNA is TGTGCCAGCTCACCCCGGAGCGAAATGAGAAAACTGTTTTTT.

The chain recombines TRBV19 with TRBJ1-2; D is unresolved. Germline V gene data show CDR1 as LNHDA and CDR2 as SQIVND (reference sequence). This CDR3 contains 16 residues. V was pared by 3 bases and J by 0 bases, with 14 bases between. The CDR3 coding sequence is TGTGCCAGTAGTATTAATCAGGCAGTCGCTAACTATGGCTACACCTTC. Translating gives CASSINQAVANYGYTF.

The chain is built from TRBV7-3 and TRBJ1-4; TRBD1 might be the D (5 bases). With 4 bases removed from V and 0 bases from J, the gap between germline ends came to 9 bases. Per the germline V gene, CDR1 is SGHTA and CDR2 is FQGTGA. This CDR3 region has 15 residues. The CDR3 is CASSSGTTTNEKLFF. CDR3 DNA sequence: TGTGCCAGCAGCTCCGGGACTACAACTAATGAAAAACTGTTTTTT.

The chain is built from TRBV15 and TRBJ2-1, with 7 nucleotides matching TRBD1. The CDR3 extends over 14 amino acids. V was clipped by 9 bases and J by 0 bases; unmatched bases: 5. Germline V gives CDR1 LNHNV, CDR2 YYDKDF (reference sequence). This CDR3 reads CATQQGISYNEQFF. The DNA for the CDR3 is TGTGCCACACAACAGGGGATCTCCTACAATGAGCAGTTCTTC.